This T cell receptor (beta chain) was obtained from a study of graft-versus-host responses after intestinal transplantation. About the research overall: Transplant recipients had multivisceral, liver-intestinal, or isolated intestinal grafts. Every recipient underwent anti-thymocyte globulin induction, then tacrolimus and steroids for approximately three years. Study-wide findings and caveats: The highest levels of circulating GvH clones went along with early declines in HvG clones after transplant.

Data came from immunoSEQ multiplex PCR; TCRdb stores just in-frame clones and leaves some out. The sample shows under 100,000 clones, approximately 80% of them seen only once. Concerning this clone: What it binds is not known.

The origin of this receptor is a human donor who received an intestinal transplant. The source material was unstimulated CD4+ T cells sorted from spleen or lymph node cells, sampled before intestinal transplant.

CDR3 amino acids: CASSPFSEETQYF. DNA for the CDR3: TGTGCCAGCTCACCATTCAGTGAAGAGACCCAGTACTTC. The chain couples TRBV18 to TRBJ2-5; no definite D call. The CDR3 is 13 residues long. The germline V gene has CDR1 KGHSH and CDR2 LQKENI. V was cut by 2 bases and J by 3 bases, with 7 bases left in between.